A single sample gave rise to the 22 T cell receptor beta chains below, sequenced in a study of T cells after yellow fever vaccination. TCRdb reprocessed the 5' RACE reads with MiXCR, giving one entry per CDR3 protein. Here the sample spans about 320,000 distinct CDR3 sequences, approximately 4.3% being singletons. The input for sequencing was PBMCs, taken 15 days after the yellow fever booster vaccination. The receptor source for this set is a man in his late teens or twenties who received the YFV17D yellow fever vaccine.

This clonotype showed up many times. The chain carries TRBV4-3 and TRBJ2-1; no reliable D call. Trimming took 0 bases from V and 4 from J, leaving 10 bases between them. Germline V gene data show CDR1 as LGHNA and CDR2 as YSLEER. The CDR3 contains 15 residues. The CDR3 nucleotides are TGCGCCAGCAGCCAAGATCCTCAGCGATACAATGAGCAGTTCTTC. This codes for CASSQDPQRYNEQFF.

At least ten counts were recorded for this clonotype. V gene TRBV15 combines with J gene TRBJ2-2, with 7 bases lining up with TRBD1. Germline lookup yields CDR1 LNHNV and CDR2 YYDKDF (reference sequence). The CDR3 totals 13 residues. V was pared by 6 bases and J by 7 bases, with 5 bases of the junction left unmatched. For the CDR3, the DNA is TGTGCCACCAGGAGGGGGCCAAGCGGGGAGCTGTTTTTT. Its protein product is CATRRGPSGELFF.

This clonotype has a count of ten or more. The chain carries TRBV7-3 and TRBJ1-1, with 11 bases fitting TRBD1. The germline gives CDR1 SGHTA, CDR2 FQGTGA. Germline trimming cut 4 bases from V and 5 bases from J; bases unmatched to any gene: 6. CDR3 length: 15 residues. CDR3 DNA: TGTGCCAGCAGCTCCCACGGGACAGGGGGAACTGAAGCTTTCTTT. Protein: CASSSHGTGGTEAFF.

This clonotype has a count of ten or more. The rearrangement joins TRBV7-6 to TRBJ2-7; D is perhaps TRBD2 (5 bases). This CDR3 is 15 amino acids long. The germline CDR1 and CDR2 sequences are SGHVS and FNYEAQ. Trimming took off 0 bases at V and 3 bases at J, with 12 bases between the two ends. The DNA of the CDR3 is TGTGCCAGCAGCTTAGCGCTACAACGGGGCTACGAGCAGTACGTC. This sequence encodes CASSLALQRGYEQYV.

This clonotype was found a few times. The rearrangement uses TRBV12-3 or TRBV12-4 and TRBJ2-7; TRBD1 matches at 9 bases. The V segment lost 4 bases and the J segment 6 bases; nucleotides outside the gene matches: 10. This CDR3 is built from 15 residues. The CDR3 loop reads CASSYRGRFSSEQYF. CDR3 nucleotides: TGTGCCAGCAGTTACAGGGGGCGATTTTCCAGCGAGCAGTACTTC.

Ten or more counts support this clonotype. J is TRBJ2-2 and V is TRBV6-5; TRBD1 matches at 8 bases. The V and J ends lost 6 bases and 3 bases, in that order; junction bases with no gene match: 3. The CDR3 is made up of 14 amino acids. The germline gives CDR1 MNHEY, CDR2 SVGAGI. The CDR3 sequence: CASRKDRDTGELFF. The DNA for the CDR3 is TGTGCCAGCAGGAAGGACAGGGACACCGGGGAGCTGTTTTTT.

The rearrangement joins TRBV5-1 to TRBJ2-2; D ambiguous. The CDR3 is made up of 13 amino acids. Germline assignment: CDR1 SGHRS and CDR2 YFSETQ. The germline V and J ends were trimmed by 6 bases and 1 base, with 7 bases remaining between them. The CDR3 region is CASKVGNTGELFF. CDR3 sequence (DNA): TGCGCCAGCAAGGTGGGGAACACCGGGGAGCTGTTTTTT.

This clonotype showed up many times. This chain uses TRBV11-2 with TRBJ2-5, with D hard to call. V dropped 2 bases and J dropped 3 bases, with 7 bases sitting between them. Germline lookup yields CDR1 SGHAT and CDR2 FQNNGV. The CDR3 has 13 residues. CDR3 nucleotide sequence: TGTGCCAGCAGCTTACAGATTGAAGAGACCCAGTACTTC. This codes for CASSLQIEETQYF.

This clonotype occurred many times. The chain uses TRBV14 and TRBJ2-7, with no clear D. CDR1 and CDR2 from the germline V gene are SGHDN and FVKESK. This CDR3 region has 13 residues. Trimming pared 1 base from V and 3 bases from J, leaving 7 bases between. This chain's CDR3 is CASSQAGNYEQYF. CDR3 in DNA: TGTGCCAGCAGCCAAGCAGGTAACTACGAGCAGTACTTC.

This clonotype has just a few counts. This chain links TRBV12-3 or TRBV12-4 with TRBJ1-5, with D tentatively TRBD1 (5 bases). CDR3 length: 13 amino acids. The ends were cut back, 5 bases at V and 7 bases at J, with 12 bases in the middle. The CDR3 protein is CASSIQGGQPQHF. In nucleotides, the CDR3 is TGTGCCAGCAGTATCCAGGGTGGCCAGCCCCAGCATTTT.

The rearrangement joins TRBV18 to TRBJ1-6; TRBD1 agrees at 7 bases. This CDR3 is built from 16 residues. Losses at the gene ends were 0 bases for V and 6 bases for J; bases not matched to a gene: 5. The germline CDR1 and CDR2 sequences are KGHSH and LQKENI. CDR3 sequence (DNA): TGTGCCAGCTCACCACCGGGGGACAGTCCTAATTCACCCCTCCACTTT. Encoded protein: CASSPPGDSPNSPLHF. The full variable domain, in which reference TRBV18 and TRBJ1-6 provide the parts outside the CDR3, is NAGVMQNPRHLVRRRGQEARLRCSPMKGHSHVYWYRQLPEEGLKFMVYLQKENIIDESGMPKERFSAEFPKEGPSILRIQQVVRGDSAAYFCASSPPGDSPNSPLHFGNGTRLTVT.

The rearrangement joins TRBV6-6 to TRBJ2-7; no clear D. The CDR3 extends over 15 amino acids. Trimming shortened V by 2 bases and J by 3 bases, and 14 bases separated the two germline ends. CDR1 MNHNY and CDR2 SVGAGI come from the germline V gene (reference sequence). The CDR3: CASSYAGPWGYEQYF. CDR3 bases: TGTGCCAGCAGTTACGCTGGTCCCTGGGGCTACGAGCAGTACTTC.

This clonotype was seen at least ten times. The rearrangement links TRBV24-1 to TRBJ2-3, with 8 bases identical to TRBD2. J was trimmed by 5 bases and V by 2 bases; bases with no gene match: 8. The CDR3 runs 16 residues. The germline V gene encodes CDR1 KGHDR and CDR2 SFDVKD. As DNA, the CDR3 is TGTGCCACCAGTGATTCCGTAGCGGGAATGGGAGATACGCAGTATTTT. It specifies CATSDSVAGMGDTQYF.

This clonotype was seen at least ten times. V and J are TRBV7-2 and TRBJ2-7; perhaps TRBD2 as D (6 bases). The germline V gene encodes CDR1 SGHTA and CDR2 FQGNSA. The CDR3 runs to 16 residues. Deletions cut 4 bases from V and 7 bases from J, with 23 bases between. In DNA, the CDR3 is TGTGCCAGCAGCTCCCCCGGCGGGGCTAGCTTCGGAGAGCAGTACTTC. This gives the protein CASSSPGGASFGEQYF.

This clonotype was detected ten times or more. The chain links TRBV27 to TRBJ1-6; D is perhaps TRBD1 (5 bases). This CDR3 is 15 amino acids long. Looked up from germline, CDR1 is MNHEY and CDR2 is SMNVEV (reference sequence). The V and J ends lost 10 bases and 15 bases respectively, with 28 bases between them. CDR3 DNA sequence: TGTGCCACGGGGGGGAAAGCCTCCTATAATTCAAGCCTCCACTTT. Its protein is CATGGKASYNSSLHF.

This clonotype was seen many times. This sequence joins TRBV4-3 and TRBJ2-1, with a weak D call TRBD2 (7 bases). Trimming took 0 bases from V and 5 from J, leaving 11 bases between them. The CDR3 has 15 amino acids. Germline V gene lookup returns CDR1 LGHNA and CDR2 YSLEER. The CDR3 nucleotides are TGCGCCAGCAGCCAAGACGGGGGGCCTAACAATGAGCAGTTCTTC. This encodes CASSQDGGPNNEQFF.

This clonotype was found a few times. The chain couples TRBV18 to TRBJ1-2, with 7 bases lining up with TRBD1. The CDR3 is made up of 15 amino acids. V gave up 6 bases and J gave up 5 bases; unmatched junction bases: 12. Germline V gene sequence: CDR1 KGHSH, CDR2 LQKENI. The CDR3 here is CASSATGVPIYGYTF. CDR3 bases: TGTGCCAGCTCGGCCACAGGGGTTCCTATATATGGCTACACCTTC.

This clonotype has ten or more counts. This chain connects TRBV6-2 or TRBV6-3 to TRBJ2-5, with 7 bases matching TRBD1. Germline V gene sequence: CDR1 MNHEY, CDR2 SVGEGT. V shed 6 bases and J 5 bases; nucleotides not matched to a gene: 6. The CDR3 totals 13 residues. CDR3: CASSDRVRETQYF. DNA for the CDR3: TGTGCCAGCAGCGACAGGGTGCGGGAGACCCAGTACTTC.

The chain joins TRBV7-8 to TRBJ2-7; 15 bases are shared with TRBD2. J gave up 2 bases and V 5 bases, and 10 bases lay outside the gene matches. The CDR3 extends over 18 amino acids. CDR1 is SGHVS and CDR2 is FQNEAQ in the germline V gene. The CDR3 nucleotides are TGTGCCAGCAGCCCCGGGACTAGCGGGGGGCGCAACCCCTACGAGCAGTACTTC. Encoded protein: CASSPGTSGGRNPYEQYF.

There are many counts of this clonotype. The gene calls are TRBV29-1 and TRBJ2-5, with D uncertain. Germline CDR1 is SQVTM and CDR2 is ANQGSEA. The germline V and J ends were trimmed by 0 bases and 4 bases, with 3 bases remaining between them. The CDR3 is 11 residues long. The CDR3 DNA reads TGCAGCGTTGAAGAACGAGAGACCCAGTACTTC. It specifies CSVEERETQYF.

This clonotype has a count of ten or more. V and J are TRBV4-1 and TRBJ1-5; D is ambiguous. The CDR3 runs 17 residues. Trimming pared 4 bases from V and 1 base from J, leaving 17 bases between. Germline-derived CDR1 and CDR2 are MGHRA and YSYEKL. The CDR3 sequence: CASSPISLRTSNQPQHF. Written as DNA, the CDR3 is TGCGCCAGCAGCCCCATCTCGTTGCGCACCAGCAATCAGCCCCAGCATTTT.

This clonotype was seen many times. The rearrangement joins TRBV6-5 to TRBJ2-1; 11 nucleotides line up with TRBD2. The trim removed 6 bases at V and 6 bases at J, leaving 4 bases unmatched. The germline CDR1 and CDR2 sequences are MNHEY and SVGAGI. CDR3 size: 14 residues. The CDR3: CASRLGLAANEQFF. CDR3 bases: TGTGCCAGCAGACTGGGACTAGCGGCCAATGAGCAGTTCTTC.